The present T cell receptor beta chain was sequenced within a study of shared T cell receptors in the human thymus. Measured with immunoSEQ multiplex PCR; TCRdb has only the in-frame clones, and not every one. Counted here are more than 550,000 clones, over 75% occurring once; the ten biggest clones make up around 0.0099%. The germline gives CDR1 PRHDT, CDR2 FYEKMQ (reference sequence). Trimming left V 5 bases short and J 4 bases short, with 11 bases between. The CDR3 extends over 13 amino acids. The same data also contributed to another study, on human thymus T cells. That paper notes: Thymus tissue for the work was resected from patients undergoing corrective heart surgery.

Specimen: thymocytes. The V gene is TRBV13, the J gene TRBJ1-1; D is ambiguous. The sequence came from a girl under three years old with a congenital heart defect. The CDR3: CASSPRLSTEAFF. The DNA of the CDR3 is TGTGCCAGCAGCCCGAGGTTGAGCACTGAAGCTTTCTTT.